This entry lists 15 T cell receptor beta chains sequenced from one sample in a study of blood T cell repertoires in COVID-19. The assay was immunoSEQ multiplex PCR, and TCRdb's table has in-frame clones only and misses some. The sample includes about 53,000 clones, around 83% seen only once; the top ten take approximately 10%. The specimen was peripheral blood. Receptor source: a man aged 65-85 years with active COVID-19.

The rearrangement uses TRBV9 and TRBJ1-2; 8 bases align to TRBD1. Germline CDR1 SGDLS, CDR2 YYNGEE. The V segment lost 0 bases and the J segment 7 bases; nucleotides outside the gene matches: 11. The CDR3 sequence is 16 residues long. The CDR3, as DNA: TGTGCCAGCAGCGTAGTCGCGGACAGGGCTTTAGGTGGCTACACCTTC. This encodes CASSVVADRALGGYTF.

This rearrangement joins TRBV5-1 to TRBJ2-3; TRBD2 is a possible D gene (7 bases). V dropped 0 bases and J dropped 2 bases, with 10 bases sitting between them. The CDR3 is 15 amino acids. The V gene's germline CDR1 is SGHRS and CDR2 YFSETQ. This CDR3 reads CASSLGGGATDTQYF. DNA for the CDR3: TGCGCCAGCAGCTTGGGTGGGGGGGCCACAGATACGCAGTATTTT.

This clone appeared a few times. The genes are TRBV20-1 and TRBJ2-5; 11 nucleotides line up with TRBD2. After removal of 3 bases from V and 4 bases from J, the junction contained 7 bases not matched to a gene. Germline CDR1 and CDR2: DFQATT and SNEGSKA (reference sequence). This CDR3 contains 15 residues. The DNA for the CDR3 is TGCAGTGCTAGTTGGCTAGCGGGGGGCGGAGAGACCCAGTACTTC. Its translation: CSASWLAGGGETQYF.

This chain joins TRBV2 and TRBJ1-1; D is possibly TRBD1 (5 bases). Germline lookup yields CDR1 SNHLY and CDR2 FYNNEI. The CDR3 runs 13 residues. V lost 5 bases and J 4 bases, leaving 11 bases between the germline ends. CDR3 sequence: CASSYTGGTEAFF. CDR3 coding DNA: TGTGCCAGCAGTTACACAGGCGGCACTGAAGCTTTCTTT.

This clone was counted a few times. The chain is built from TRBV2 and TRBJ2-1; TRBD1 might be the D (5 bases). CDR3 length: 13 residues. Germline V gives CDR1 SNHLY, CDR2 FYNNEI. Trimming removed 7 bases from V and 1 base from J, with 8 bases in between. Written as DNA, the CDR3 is TGTGCCAGCATCCCAGGGTCCTACAATGAGCAGTTCTTC. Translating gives CASIPGSYNEQFF.

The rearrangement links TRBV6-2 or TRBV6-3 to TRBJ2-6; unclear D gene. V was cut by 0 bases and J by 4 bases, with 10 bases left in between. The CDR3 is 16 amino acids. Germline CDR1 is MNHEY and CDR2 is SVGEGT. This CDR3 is CASSYSIGLGANVLTF. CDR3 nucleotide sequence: TGTGCCAGCAGTTACTCGATCGGTCTGGGGGCCAACGTCCTGACTTTC.

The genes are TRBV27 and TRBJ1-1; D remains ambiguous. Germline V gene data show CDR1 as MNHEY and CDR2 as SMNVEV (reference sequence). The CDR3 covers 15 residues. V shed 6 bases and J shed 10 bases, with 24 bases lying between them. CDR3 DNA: TGTGCCAGCAGCCGTTACCCGAATACAGCCGCTGGAGCTTTCTTT. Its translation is CASSRYPNTAAGAFF.

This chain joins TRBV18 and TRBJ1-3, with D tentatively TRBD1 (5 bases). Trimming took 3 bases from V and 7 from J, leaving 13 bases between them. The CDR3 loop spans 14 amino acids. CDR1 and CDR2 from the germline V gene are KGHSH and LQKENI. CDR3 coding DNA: TGTGCCAGCTCACCCCCGGGGAGGGACAACACCATATATTTT. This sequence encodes CASSPPGRDNTIYF.

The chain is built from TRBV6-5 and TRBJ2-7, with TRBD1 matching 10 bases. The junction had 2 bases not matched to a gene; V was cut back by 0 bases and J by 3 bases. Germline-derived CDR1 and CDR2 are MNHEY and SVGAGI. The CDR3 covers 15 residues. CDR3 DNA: TGTGCCAGCAGTTACTCTGGGACAGGGGACTACGAGCAGTACTTC. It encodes CASSYSGTGDYEQYF.

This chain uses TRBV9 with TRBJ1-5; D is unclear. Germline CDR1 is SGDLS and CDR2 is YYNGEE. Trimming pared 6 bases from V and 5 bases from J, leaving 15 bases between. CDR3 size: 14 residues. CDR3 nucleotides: TGTGCCAGCATCGGGAGCGAGTGGGATCAGCCCCAGCATTTT. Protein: CASIGSEWDQPQHF.

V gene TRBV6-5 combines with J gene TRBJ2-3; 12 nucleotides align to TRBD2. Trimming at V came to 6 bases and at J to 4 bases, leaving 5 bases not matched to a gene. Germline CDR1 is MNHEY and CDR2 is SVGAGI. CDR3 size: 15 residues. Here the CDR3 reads CASRASGGAPDTQYF. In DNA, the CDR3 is TGTGCCAGCAGGGCTAGCGGGGGGGCCCCAGATACGCAGTATTTT.

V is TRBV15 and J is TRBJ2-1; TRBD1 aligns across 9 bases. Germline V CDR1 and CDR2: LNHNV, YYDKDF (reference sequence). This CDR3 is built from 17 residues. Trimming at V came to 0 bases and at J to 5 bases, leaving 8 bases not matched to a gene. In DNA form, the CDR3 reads TGTGCCACCAGCAGAGATCCTTTGGACAGGGGAAACAATGAGCAGTTCTTC. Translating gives CATSRDPLDRGNNEQFF.

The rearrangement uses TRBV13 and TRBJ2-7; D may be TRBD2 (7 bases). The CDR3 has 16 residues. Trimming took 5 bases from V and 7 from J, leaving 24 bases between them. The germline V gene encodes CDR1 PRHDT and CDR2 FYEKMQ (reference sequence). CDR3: CASSLPPAGAPREQYF. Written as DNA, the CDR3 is TGTGCCAGCAGCCTCCCCCCCGCGGGGGCACCTAGGGAGCAGTACTTC.

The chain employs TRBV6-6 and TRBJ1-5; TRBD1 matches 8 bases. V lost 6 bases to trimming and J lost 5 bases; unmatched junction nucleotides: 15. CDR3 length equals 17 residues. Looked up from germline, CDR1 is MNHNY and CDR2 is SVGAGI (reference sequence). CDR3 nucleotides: TGTGCCAGCAGCCGATCCCCCCCGCCAGGGGGCCATCAGCCCCAGCATTTT. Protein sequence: CASSRSPPPGGHQPQHF.

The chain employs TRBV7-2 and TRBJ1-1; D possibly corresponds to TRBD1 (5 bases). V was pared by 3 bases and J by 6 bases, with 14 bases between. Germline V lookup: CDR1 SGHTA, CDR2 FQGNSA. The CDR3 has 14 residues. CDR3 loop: CASSFQGPESEAFF. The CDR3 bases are TGTGCCAGCAGCTTTCAGGGTCCGGAGTCTGAAGCTTTCTTT. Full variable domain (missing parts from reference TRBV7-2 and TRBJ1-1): GAGVSQSPSNKVTEKGKDVELRCDPISGHTALYWYRQSLGQGLEFLIYFQGNSAPDKSGLPSDRFSAERTGGSVSTLTIQRTQQEDSAVYLCASSFQGPESEAFFGQGTRLTVV.